Shown below are 32 T cell receptor beta chains from a single sample sequenced in a study of OX40 agonist ivuxolimab in advanced cancers. Assay used: immunoSEQ multiplex PCR; TCRdb lists only in-frame clones, some missing. Among 65,000 to 80,000 clones, around 83% were seen once, and the ten largest hold 5.5% to 8.5%. This material consisted of CD4+ or CD8+ T cells sorted from blood, taken in a trial of the OX40 agonist ivuxolimab. These receptors originate from an adult with an advanced solid tumor such as melanoma, head and neck, liver or kidney cancer.

The chain recombines TRBV4-1 with TRBJ2-1, with 11 bases that match TRBD2. V gave up 5 bases and J gave up 6 bases; unmatched junction bases: 9. The CDR3 spans 16 residues. Germline V gives CDR1 MGHRA, CDR2 YSYEKL. The CDR3 bases are TGCGCCAGCAGCACCACTAGCGGGGGCGGGACCAATGAGCAGTTCTTC. It is translated as CASSTTSGGGTNEQFF.

This sequence joins TRBV19 and TRBJ1-2; D possibly corresponds to TRBD1 (6 bases). The CDR3 contains 13 residues. Trimming shortened V by 4 bases and J by 3 bases, and 9 bases separated the two germline ends. Germline-derived CDR1 and CDR2 are LNHDA and SQIVND (reference sequence). Here the CDR3 DNA reads TGTGCCAGTAGTACCCCAGGGGACTATGGCTACACCTTC. This codes for CASSTPGDYGYTF.

This sequence joins TRBV11-2 and TRBJ2-5; 8 bases align to TRBD2. The CDR3 consists of 15 residues. Germline CDR1 SGHAT, CDR2 FQNNGV. V was pared by 6 bases and J by 1 base, with 7 bases of the junction left unmatched. The CDR3 DNA reads TGTGCCAGCAGAGAAACTACTAGCGGCCAAGAGACCCAGTACTTC. Translated, it gives CASRETTSGQETQYF.

The V gene is TRBV2, the J gene TRBJ2-5; 8 bases align to TRBD2. Germline V gene lookup returns CDR1 SNHLY and CDR2 FYNNEI. V gave up 4 bases and J gave up 3 bases; unmatched junction bases: 16. The CDR3 consists of 18 residues. CDR3 coding DNA: TGTGCCAGCAGTGCCCGGGTGCGGCGGGGGGCCGTGGAAGAGACCCAGTACTTC. This sequence encodes CASSARVRRGAVEETQYF.

The chain carries TRBV18 and TRBJ2-7; TRBD1 might be the D (6 bases). Germline CDR1 and CDR2: KGHSH and LQKENI. CDR3 size: 13 residues. Deletions cut 5 bases from V and 3 bases from J, with 11 bases between. The chain's CDR3 is CASSVAGDYEQYV. For the CDR3, the DNA is TGTGCCAGCTCAGTCGCAGGGGACTACGAGCAGTACGTC.

The rearrangement links TRBV28 to TRBJ1-5; 7 positions match TRBD1. The CDR3 spans 15 residues. The V segment lost 3 bases and the J segment 6 bases; nucleotides outside the gene matches: 8. Germline assignment: CDR1 MDHEN and CDR2 SYDVKM. As DNA, the CDR3 is TGTGCCAGCAGTTTTGGAACAGGGGAAGGTCAGCCCCAGCATTTT. The encoded protein is CASSFGTGEGQPQHF.

The chain combines TRBV5-1 with TRBJ1-6; 7 nucleotides line up with TRBD1. The CDR3 covers 14 residues. V lost 7 bases and J lost 7; bases outside the gene matches: 8. Germline V CDR1 and CDR2: SGHRS, YFSETQ. CDR3 residues: CASRRGTVNSPLHF. CDR3 in DNA: TGCGCCAGCCGCAGGGGGACAGTCAATTCACCCCTCCACTTT.

This clone was seen more than once but under ten times. This sample also contains other DNA sequences that code for the same CDR3. The V gene is TRBV29-1, the J gene TRBJ1-2; 7 bases are a match to TRBD1. The J segment lost 2 bases and the V segment lost 3 bases, leaving 6 bases of the junction unmatched. This CDR3 region has 14 residues. Germline-derived CDR1 and CDR2 are SQVTM and ANQGSEA. This CDR3 is CSVEGQLTNYGYTF. The CDR3 DNA follows: TGCAGCGTTGAGGGACAGCTTACAAACTATGGCTACACCTTC.

Turning to this clone: This sample also contains other DNA sequences that code for the same CDR3. The chain has TRBV28 and TRBJ2-5; D not resolved. The V and J ends lost 1 base and 4 bases respectively, with 4 bases between them. The germline CDR1 and CDR2 sequences are MDHEN and SYDVKM. The CDR3 is made up of 12 amino acids. The CDR3 region is CASSLSRETQYF. The CDR3 coding sequence is TGTGCCAGCAGTTTATCTAGAGAGACCCAGTACTTC.

The chain is built from TRBV27 and TRBJ1-5; D is perhaps TRBD1 (6 bases). The germline V and J ends were trimmed by 2 bases and 0 bases, with 11 bases remaining between them. This CDR3 has 16 residues. CDR1 is MNHEY, CDR2 SMNVEV, per germline (reference sequence). DNA for the CDR3: TGTGCCAGCAGTTTAGGGGGGCGGGTTAGCAATCAGCCCCAGCATTTT. It codes for CASSLGGRVSNQPQHF.

The chain links TRBV27 to TRBJ2-3; D remains ambiguous. V lost 4 bases and J lost 6, with 8 bases in between. Looked up from germline, CDR1 is MNHEY and CDR2 is SMNVEV (reference sequence). The CDR3 spans 12 residues. The CDR3 reads CASSYLGDTQYF. CDR3 DNA: TGTGCCAGCAGTTATCTGGGGGATACGCAGTATTTT.

This clone was counted a few times. The V gene is TRBV28, the J gene TRBJ1-2; TRBD1 agrees at 9 bases. The germline V gene encodes CDR1 MDHEN and CDR2 SYDVKM. V shed 5 bases and J 5 bases; nucleotides not matched to a gene: 9. This CDR3 comprises 15 residues. The CDR3 is CASSAPGTGSYGYTF. As DNA, the CDR3 is TGTGCCAGCAGTGCCCCCGGGACAGGGAGTTATGGCTACACCTTC.

This chain joins TRBV2 and TRBJ1-2; the match to TRBD1 covers 8 bases. CDR1 and CDR2 from the germline V gene are SNHLY and FYNNEI. CDR3 length: 18 amino acids. The J segment lost 2 bases and the V segment lost 4 bases, leaving 15 bases of the junction unmatched. This CDR3 reads CASSGIQGDIWANYGYTF. The CDR3 DNA reads TGTGCCAGCAGTGGAATACAGGGGGATATTTGGGCGAACTATGGCTACACCTTC.

The CDR3: CASSGGVPGELFF. The CDR3 bases are TGCGCCAGCAGTGGTGGGGTCCCCGGGGAGCTGTTTTTT. V gene TRBV10-2 combines with J gene TRBJ2-2; D not certain. Germline values: CDR1 WSHSY, CDR2 SAAADI. The CDR3 is 13 amino acids. Trimming shortened V by 4 bases and J by 6 bases, and 9 bases separated the two germline ends.

The chain uses TRBV11-2 and TRBJ2-2, with no clear D. CDR1 is SGHAT and CDR2 is FQNNGV in the germline V gene. V lost 2 bases and J 4 bases, leaving 5 bases between the germline ends. The CDR3 extends over 13 amino acids. The CDR3 DNA is TGTGCCAGCAGCTTATATAGCACCGGGGAGCTGTTTTTT. It yields the protein CASSLYSTGELFF.

This clone was recorded once. V usage is TRBV2 and J usage is TRBJ2-5, with TRBD2 matching over 15 bases. The junction had 5 bases not matched to a gene; V was cut back by 9 bases and J by 3 bases. The CDR3 length is 15 residues. CDR1 and CDR2 (germline): SNHLY, FYNNEI. CDR3: CASAGTSGGKETQYF. The CDR3 DNA is TGTGCCAGTGCCGGGACTAGCGGGGGGAAAGAGACCCAGTACTTC. Combining the CDR3 with reference TRBV2 and TRBJ2-5 gives the whole variable domain EPEVTQTPSHQVTQMGQEVILRCVPISNHLYFYWYRQILGQKVEFLVSFYNNEISEKSEIFDDQFSVERPDGSNFTLKIRSTKLEDSAMYFCASAGTSGGKETQYFGPGTRLLVL.

The chain recombines TRBV6-5 with TRBJ1-1; a possible D gene is TRBD1 (6 bases). Germline CDR1 is MNHEY and CDR2 is SVGAGI. The germline V and J ends were trimmed by 6 bases and 8 bases, with 16 bases remaining between them. The CDR3 runs 13 residues. CDR3 sequence: CASRAQGGNEAFF. The CDR3 bases are TGTGCCAGCAGAGCACAGGGAGGTAACGAAGCTTTCTTT.

This chain links TRBV5-5 with TRBJ2-1; 13 bases are shared with TRBD2. The germline CDR1 and CDR2 sequences are SGHKS and YYEKEE (reference sequence). Trimming cost V 0 bases and J 3 bases; bases outside gene matches: 3. The CDR3 totals 17 residues. The CDR3 region has the DNA TGTGCCAGCAGCTTGGCCGGGACTAGCGGGATCTACAATGAGCAGTTCTTC. As protein: CASSLAGTSGIYNEQFF.

DNA for the CDR3: TGTGCCAGCAGCTTAGGCGCGACTATGGAGCAGTACTTC. Encoded protein: CASSLGATMEQYF. This chain joins TRBV7-9 and TRBJ2-7; D is perhaps TRBD2 (5 bases). The ends were cut back, 1 base at V and 7 bases at J, with 11 bases in the middle. The CDR3 runs to 13 residues. The germline CDR1 and CDR2 sequences are SEHNR and FQNEAQ (reference sequence).

The rearrangement joins TRBV28 to TRBJ2-3; D is uncertain. The CDR3 has 15 residues. Germline assignment: CDR1 MDHEN and CDR2 SYDVKM. V was clipped by 3 bases and J by 4 bases, with 14 bases between them. The CDR3 DNA is TGTGCCAGCAGTTTCGTGGGATTGCCCCCAGATACGCAGTATTTT. This sequence encodes CASSFVGLPPDTQYF.

V gene TRBV9 combines with J gene TRBJ2-7, with D possibly being TRBD1 (6 bases). The CDR3 length is 16 residues. V was pared by 3 bases and J by 1 base, with 17 bases between. The germline V gene encodes CDR1 SGDLS and CDR2 YYNGEE. The DNA for the CDR3 is TGTGCCAGCAGCGCCGACCCAGGGGCCGGGTCCTACGAGCAGTACTTC. Amino acids: CASSADPGAGSYEQYF.

The chain joins TRBV7-9 to TRBJ2-7, with 8 bases that match TRBD1. The J segment lost 1 base and the V segment lost 5 bases, leaving 7 bases of the junction unmatched. Germline values: CDR1 SEHNR, CDR2 FQNEAQ (reference sequence). The CDR3 totals 15 residues. DNA for the CDR3: TGTGCCAGCAGCGGCGTCCAGGGGGCGTCCTACGAGCAGTACTTC. The encoded protein is CASSGVQGASYEQYF.

V and J are TRBV19 and TRBJ1-5, with unresolved D. Germline V gene sequence: CDR1 LNHDA, CDR2 SQIVND (reference sequence). The CDR3 is made up of 14 amino acids. V shed 0 bases and J shed 6 bases, with 9 bases lying between them. CDR3 amino acids: CASSIDWRAQPQHF. In nucleotides, the CDR3 is TGTGCCAGTAGTATAGATTGGAGGGCTCAGCCCCAGCATTTT. Drawing the rest from reference TRBV19 and TRBJ1-5, the complete variable domain is DGGITQSPKYLFRKEGQNVTLSCEQNLNHDAMYWYRQDPGQGLRLIYYSQIVNDFQKGDIAEGYSVSREKKESFPLTVTSAQKNPTAFYLCASSIDWRAQPQHFGDGTRLSIL.

This rearrangement joins TRBV5-1 to TRBJ1-3; D call uncertain. The CDR3 is made up of 15 amino acids. Trimming took off 5 bases at V and 0 bases at J, with 12 bases between the two ends. CDR1 is SGHRS and CDR2 is YFSETQ in the germline V gene. The CDR3 loop is CASRFRTDSGNTIYF. CDR3 nucleotide sequence: TGCGCCAGCAGATTTAGGACGGACTCTGGAAACACCATATATTTT.

In the case of this clone: This sample also contains other DNA sequences that code for the same CDR3. The V and J genes are TRBV2 and TRBJ2-7; 8 bases match TRBD1. Germline assignment: CDR1 SNHLY and CDR2 FYNNEI. Unmatched junction bases numbered 4, after V lost 5 bases and J lost 1 base. The CDR3 runs to 14 residues. CDR3 DNA: TGTGCCAGCAGTTCAGGGGGCCTTTCCTACGAGCAGTACTTC. Protein: CASSSGGLSYEQYF.

This CDR3 reads CASNDRVGFGYTF. CDR3 coding DNA: TGTGCCAGTAACGACAGGGTGGGATTCGGCTACACCTTC. The rearrangement uses TRBV19 and TRBJ1-2; 7 bases match TRBD1. The CDR3 consists of 13 residues. V dropped 7 bases and J dropped 8; count of bases not matched to a gene: 10. Germline-derived CDR1 and CDR2 are LNHDA and SQIVND (reference sequence). The full variable domain, rest sourced from reference TRBV19 and TRBJ1-2, is DGGITQSPKYLFRKEGQNVTLSCEQNLNHDAMYWYRQDPGQGLRLIYYSQIVNDFQKGDIAEGYSVSREKKESFPLTVTSAQKNPTAFYLCASNDRVGFGYTFGSGTRLTVV.

The rearrangement joins TRBV5-1 to TRBJ2-3; 7 nucleotides line up with TRBD2. V was pared by 4 bases and J by 2 bases, with 10 bases of the junction left unmatched. CDR1 SGHRS and CDR2 YFSETQ come from the germline V gene. The length of the CDR3 is 16 residues. CDR3 residues: CASSPYSSGATDTQYF. CDR3 DNA sequence: TGCGCCAGCAGCCCCTATAGCAGCGGGGCCACAGATACGCAGTATTTT.

This clone showed up just a few times. This chain uses TRBV4-1 with TRBJ2-1; 11 bases align to TRBD2. CDR1 is MGHRA, CDR2 YSYEKL, per germline. The CDR3 has 17 residues. The trim removed 2 bases at V and 7 bases at J, leaving 10 bases unmatched. CDR3 sequence (DNA): TGCGCCAGCAGCCAAATTAGCGGGAGGGCCTTTGTGAATGAGCAGTTCTTC. Translating gives CASSQISGRAFVNEQFF.

The chain combines TRBV28 with TRBJ2-6; no reliable D call. The CDR3 has 16 amino acids. The V end lost 2 bases, the J end lost 0 bases, and 8 bases lay between the germline ends. Germline loops: CDR1 MDHEN, CDR2 SYDVKM. The chain's CDR3 is CASSLGTVSGANVLTF. DNA of the CDR3: TGTGCCAGCAGTTTAGGAACGGTCTCTGGGGCCAACGTCCTGACTTTC.

This clone was observed a few times. The chain employs TRBV19 and TRBJ1-1; D remains ambiguous. Germline V gives CDR1 LNHDA, CDR2 SQIVND (reference sequence). This CDR3 has 14 amino acids. V gave up 7 bases and J gave up 0 bases, with 12 bases separating them. The CDR3 sequence is CASTGFFMNTEAFF. The DNA for the CDR3 is TGTGCCAGTACTGGATTTTTCATGAACACTGAAGCTTTCTTT.

This clone was seen just once. This sequence joins TRBV7-2 and TRBJ2-1; tentatively, D is TRBD2 (6 bases). From germline, CDR1 is SGHTA and CDR2 FQGNSA. The CDR3 runs 16 residues. V gave up 0 bases and J gave up 0 bases, with 9 bases separating them. CDR3 sequence: CASSLAAGSSYNEQFF. The CDR3 nucleotides are TGTGCCAGCAGCTTAGCGGCGGGGAGCTCCTACAATGAGCAGTTCTTC.

This clone was detected a few times. V usage is TRBV10-3 and J usage is TRBJ2-3, with 8 bases fitting TRBD1. The length of the CDR3 is 16 residues. The V segment lost 3 bases and the J segment 5 bases; nucleotides outside the gene matches: 10. Germline lookup yields CDR1 ENHRY and CDR2 SYGVKD. The CDR3 DNA follows: TGTGCCATCAGTGAACCCGGACAGGGCCGGAGAGATACGCAGTATTTT. It encodes CAISEPGQGRRDTQYF.